This T cell receptor (beta chain) was recorded in a study of post-analysis software for immune sequencing data. General study results and limits: With TRBV5-6, TRBV5-1 and TRBV20-1 included, about five TRBV segments were more frequent in patients than in controls.

This clonotype was picked up a small number of times. Its antigen is not known. Carried by the TCR beta cDNA libraries were unique molecular identifiers. From about 0.98 to 11 million T cells, 500,000 or so cDNA molecules were obtained. Using its own MiXCR run on the PCR reads, TCRdb lists one record per CDR3 protein. The table lists hundreds of thousands of distinct CDR3 sequences, roughly 27% of them singletons. This CDR3 region has 16 residues. V shed 4 bases and J 6 bases; nucleotides not matched to a gene: 6. Germline CDR1 and CDR2: KGHDR and SFDVKD. The sample taken for sequencing was blood. The rearrangement uses TRBV24-1 and TRBJ2-1, with 12 bases matching TRBD1. The TCR was taken from a girl aged 5 to 17 with multiple sclerosis. CDR3 loop: CATSDYRDRGPNEQFF. CDR3 DNA sequence: TGTGCCACCAGTGACTACCGGGACAGGGGGCCCAATGAGCAGTTCTTC.